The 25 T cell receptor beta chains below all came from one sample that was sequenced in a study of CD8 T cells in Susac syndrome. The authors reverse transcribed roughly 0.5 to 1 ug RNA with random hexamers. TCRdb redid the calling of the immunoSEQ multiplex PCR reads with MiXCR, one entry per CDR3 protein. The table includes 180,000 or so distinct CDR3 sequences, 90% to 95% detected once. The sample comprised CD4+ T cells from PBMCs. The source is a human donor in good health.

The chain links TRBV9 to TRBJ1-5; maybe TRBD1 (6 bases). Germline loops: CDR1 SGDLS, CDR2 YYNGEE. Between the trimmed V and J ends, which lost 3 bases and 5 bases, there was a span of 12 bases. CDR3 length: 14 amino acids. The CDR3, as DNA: TGTGCCAGCAGCGGCAGGGGTTTACATCAGCCCCAGCATTTT. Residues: CASSGRGLHQPQHF.

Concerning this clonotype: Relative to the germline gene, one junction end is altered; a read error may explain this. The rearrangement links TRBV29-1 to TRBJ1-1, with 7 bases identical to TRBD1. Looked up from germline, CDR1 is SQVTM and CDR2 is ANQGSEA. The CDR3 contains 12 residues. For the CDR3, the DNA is TGCAGCGTGGAAGGACAGGACACGACGGCTTTCTTT. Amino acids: CSVEGQDTTAFF.

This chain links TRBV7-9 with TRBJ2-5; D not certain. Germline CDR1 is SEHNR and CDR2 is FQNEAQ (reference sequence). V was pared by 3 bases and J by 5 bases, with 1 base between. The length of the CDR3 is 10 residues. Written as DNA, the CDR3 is TGTGCCAGCAGCTTCGAGACCCAGTACTTC. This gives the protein CASSFETQYF.

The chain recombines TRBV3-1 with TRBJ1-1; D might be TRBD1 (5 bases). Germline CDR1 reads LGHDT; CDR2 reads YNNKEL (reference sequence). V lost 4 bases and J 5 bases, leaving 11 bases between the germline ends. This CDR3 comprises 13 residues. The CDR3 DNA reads TGTGCCAGCAGCCCCCTCAGGGCTACTGAAGCTTTCTTT. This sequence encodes CASSPLRATEAFF.

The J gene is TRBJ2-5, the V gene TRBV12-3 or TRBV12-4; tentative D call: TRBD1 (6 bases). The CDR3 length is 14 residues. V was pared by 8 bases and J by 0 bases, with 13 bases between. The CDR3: CASCLQGNQETQYF. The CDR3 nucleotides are TGTGCCAGCTGCCTACAGGGAAACCAAGAGACCCAGTACTTC.

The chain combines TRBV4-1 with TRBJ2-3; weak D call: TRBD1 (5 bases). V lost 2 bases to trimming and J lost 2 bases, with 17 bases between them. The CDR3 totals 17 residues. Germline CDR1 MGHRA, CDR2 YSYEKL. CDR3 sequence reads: CASSQSSGFRYTDTQYF. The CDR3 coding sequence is TGCGCCAGCAGCCAATCCTCAGGGTTTCGGTACACAGATACGCAGTATTTT.

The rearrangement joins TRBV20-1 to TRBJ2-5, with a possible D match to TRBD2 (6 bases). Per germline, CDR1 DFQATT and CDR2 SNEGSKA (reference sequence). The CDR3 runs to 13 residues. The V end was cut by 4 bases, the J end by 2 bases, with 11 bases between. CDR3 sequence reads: CSAKRSGQETQYF. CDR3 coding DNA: TGCAGTGCTAAGCGAAGCGGGCAAGAGACCCAGTACTTC.

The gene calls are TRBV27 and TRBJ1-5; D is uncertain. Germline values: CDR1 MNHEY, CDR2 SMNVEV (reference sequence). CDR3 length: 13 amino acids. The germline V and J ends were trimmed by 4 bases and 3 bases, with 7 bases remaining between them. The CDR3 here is CASSSGSNQPQHF. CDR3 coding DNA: TGTGCCAGCAGTTCGGGTTCCAATCAGCCCCAGCATTTT.

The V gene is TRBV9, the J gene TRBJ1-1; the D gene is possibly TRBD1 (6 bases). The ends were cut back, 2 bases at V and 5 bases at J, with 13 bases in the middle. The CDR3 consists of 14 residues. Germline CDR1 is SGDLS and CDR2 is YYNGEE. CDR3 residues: CASSVGYRDTEAFF. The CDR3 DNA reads TGTGCCAGCAGCGTTGGTTACAGGGATACTGAAGCTTTCTTT.

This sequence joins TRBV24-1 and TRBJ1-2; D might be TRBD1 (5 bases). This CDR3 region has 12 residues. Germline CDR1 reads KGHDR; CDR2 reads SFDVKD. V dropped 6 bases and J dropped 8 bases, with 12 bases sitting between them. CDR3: CATSSRVEGYTF. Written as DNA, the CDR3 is TGTGCCACCAGTAGCAGGGTCGAGGGCTACACCTTC.

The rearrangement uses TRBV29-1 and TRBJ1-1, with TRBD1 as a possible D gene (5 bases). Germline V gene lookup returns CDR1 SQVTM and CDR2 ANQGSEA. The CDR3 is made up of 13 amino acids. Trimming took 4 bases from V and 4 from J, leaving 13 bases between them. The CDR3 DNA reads TGCAGCGTTGGGCTTGCTAGGGGCACTGAAGCTTTCTTT. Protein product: CSVGLARGTEAFF.

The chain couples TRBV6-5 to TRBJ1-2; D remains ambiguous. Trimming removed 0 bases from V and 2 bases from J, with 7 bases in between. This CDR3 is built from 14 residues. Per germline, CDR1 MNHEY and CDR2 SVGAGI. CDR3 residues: CASSYSRENYGYTF. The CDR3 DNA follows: TGTGCCAGCAGTTACTCCCGGGAGAACTATGGCTACACCTTC.

The CDR3 is CASSVGQPYNEQFF. CDR3 bases: TGTGCCAGCAGTGTTGGACAGCCGTACAATGAGCAGTTCTTC. This chain links TRBV2 with TRBJ2-1, with D possibly matching TRBD1 (6 bases). Deletions cut 4 bases from V and 4 bases from J, with 11 bases between. Germline CDR1 and CDR2: SNHLY and FYNNEI. This CDR3 is 14 amino acids long. Looking up the rest from reference TRBV2 and TRBJ2-1 gives the full variable domain: EPEVTQTPSHQVTQMGQEVILRCVPISNHLYFYWYRQILGQKVEFLVSFYNNEISEKSEIFDDQFSVERPDGSNFTLKIRSTKLEDSAMYFCASSVGQPYNEQFFGPGTRLTVL.

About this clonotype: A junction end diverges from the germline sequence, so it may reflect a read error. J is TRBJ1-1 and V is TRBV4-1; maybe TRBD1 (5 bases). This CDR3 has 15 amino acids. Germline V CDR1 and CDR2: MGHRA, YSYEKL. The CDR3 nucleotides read TGCGCCAGCAGCCTCGTCGGGGGGGGTGACACTGAAGCCTTCTTT. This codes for CASSLVGGGDTEAFF.

The CDR3 sequence: CASGQASYEQYV. The CDR3 nucleotides are TGTGCCAGCGGGCAGGCGTCCTACGAGCAGTACGTC. The chain joins TRBV6-1 to TRBJ2-7; D is ambiguous. The germline gives CDR1 MNHNS, CDR2 SASEGT. Trimming left V 8 bases short and J 1 base short, with 9 bases between. This CDR3 contains 12 residues.

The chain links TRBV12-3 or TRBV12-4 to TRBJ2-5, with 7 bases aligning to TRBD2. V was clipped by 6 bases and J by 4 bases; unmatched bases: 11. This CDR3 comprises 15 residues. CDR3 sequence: CASSPSRERGETQYF. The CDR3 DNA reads TGTGCCAGCAGCCCCTCTAGGGAGCGGGGAGAGACCCAGTACTTC.

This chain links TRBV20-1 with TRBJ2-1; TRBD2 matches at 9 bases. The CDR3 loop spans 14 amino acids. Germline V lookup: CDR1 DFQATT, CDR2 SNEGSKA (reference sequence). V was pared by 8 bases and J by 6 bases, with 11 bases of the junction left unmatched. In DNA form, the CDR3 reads TGCAGTACCAGAGGCGGGAGGGGGGGCAATGAGCAGTTCTTC. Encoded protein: CSTRGGRGGNEQFF.

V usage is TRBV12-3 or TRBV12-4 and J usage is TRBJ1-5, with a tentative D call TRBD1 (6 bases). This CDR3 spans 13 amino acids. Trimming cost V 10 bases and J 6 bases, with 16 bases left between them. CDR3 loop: CATSRGSGQPQHF. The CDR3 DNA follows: TGTGCCACCTCCAGGGGAAGTGGTCAGCCCCAGCATTTT.

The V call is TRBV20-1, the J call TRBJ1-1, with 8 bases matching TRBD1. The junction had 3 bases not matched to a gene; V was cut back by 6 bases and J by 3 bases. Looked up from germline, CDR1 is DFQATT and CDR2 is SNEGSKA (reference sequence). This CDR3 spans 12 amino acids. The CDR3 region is CSALTGDTEAFF. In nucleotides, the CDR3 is TGCAGTGCGCTGACAGGGGACACTGAAGCTTTCTTT.

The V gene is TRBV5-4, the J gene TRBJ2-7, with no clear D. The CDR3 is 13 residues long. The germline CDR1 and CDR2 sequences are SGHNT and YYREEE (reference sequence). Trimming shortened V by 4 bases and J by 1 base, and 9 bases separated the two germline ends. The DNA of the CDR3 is TGTGCCAGCAGCCTGACACCTTCCTACGAGCAGTACGTC. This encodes CASSLTPSYEQYV.

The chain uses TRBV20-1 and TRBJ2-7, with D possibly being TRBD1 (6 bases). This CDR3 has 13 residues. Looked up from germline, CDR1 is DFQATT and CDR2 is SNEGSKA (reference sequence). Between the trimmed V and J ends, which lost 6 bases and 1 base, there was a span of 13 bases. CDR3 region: CSALLQGSYEQYF. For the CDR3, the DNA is TGCAGTGCCCTTTTACAGGGTTCCTACGAGCAGTACTTC.

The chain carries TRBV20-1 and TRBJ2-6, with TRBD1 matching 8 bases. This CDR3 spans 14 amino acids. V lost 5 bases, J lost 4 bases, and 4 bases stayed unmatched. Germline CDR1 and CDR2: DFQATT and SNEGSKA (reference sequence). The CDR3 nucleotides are TGCAGTGCTTACAGGGGGAGAGGGGCCAACGTCCTGACTTTC. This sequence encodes CSAYRGRGANVLTF.

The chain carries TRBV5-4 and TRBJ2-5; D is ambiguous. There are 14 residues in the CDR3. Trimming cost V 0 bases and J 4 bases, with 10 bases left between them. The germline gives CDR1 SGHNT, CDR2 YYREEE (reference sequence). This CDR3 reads CASSLGSWGETQYF. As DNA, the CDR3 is TGTGCCAGCAGCTTGGGAAGTTGGGGAGAGACCCAGTACTTC.

CDR3 sequence (DNA): TGCAGTGCTAGATCCGGGGGCCTCTCAACTGAAGCTTTCTTT. Encoded protein: CSARSGGLSTEAFF. This chain joins TRBV20-1 and TRBJ1-1; TRBD1 is a possible D gene (6 bases). The germline V and J ends were trimmed by 2 bases and 5 bases, with 15 bases remaining between them. The germline CDR1 and CDR2 sequences are DFQATT and SNEGSKA (reference sequence). The CDR3 is made up of 14 amino acids.

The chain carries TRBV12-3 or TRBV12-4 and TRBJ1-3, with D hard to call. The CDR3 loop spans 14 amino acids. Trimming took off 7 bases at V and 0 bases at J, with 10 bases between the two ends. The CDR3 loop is CASMAVSSGNTIYF. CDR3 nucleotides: TGTGCCAGCATGGCGGTGAGCTCTGGAAACACCATATATTTT.